Ten or more counts support the clone carrying this TCR beta chain. This sample is part of a study of early T cells in non-severe SARS-CoV-2 infection. Unique molecular identifiers (one per individual cDNA molecule) were attached. TCRdb re-analysed the 5' RACE reads in MiXCR, keeping a single row per CDR3 protein. The repertoire holds 45,000 to 75,000 distinct CDR3 sequences, with 5.5% to 6.5% as singletons. Trimming removed 2 bases from V and 5 bases from J; junction bases left unmatched: 6. CDR1 and CDR2 from the germline V gene are SEHNR and FQNEAQ (reference sequence). The CDR3 covers 15 residues. This sequence joins TRBV7-9 and TRBJ2-5; 9 bases match TRBD1. This TCR was sampled from an adult who was a healthcare worker with PCR-confirmed SARS-CoV-2 infection or an uninfected control (not recorded which). The sequenced material came from whole blood. Written as DNA, the CDR3 is TGTGCCAGCAGCTTATCTAAGACAGGGGGGGAGACCCAGTACTTC. Protein: CASSLSKTGGETQYF.